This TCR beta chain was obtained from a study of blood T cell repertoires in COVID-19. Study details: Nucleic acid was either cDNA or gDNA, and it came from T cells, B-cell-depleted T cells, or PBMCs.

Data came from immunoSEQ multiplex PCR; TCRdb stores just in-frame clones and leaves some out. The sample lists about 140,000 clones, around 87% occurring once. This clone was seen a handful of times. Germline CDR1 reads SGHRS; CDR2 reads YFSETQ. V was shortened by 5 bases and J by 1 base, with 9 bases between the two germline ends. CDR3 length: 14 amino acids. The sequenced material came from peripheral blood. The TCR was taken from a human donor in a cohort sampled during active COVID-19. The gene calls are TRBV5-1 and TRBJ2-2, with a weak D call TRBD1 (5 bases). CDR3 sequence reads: CASRPTGNTGELFF. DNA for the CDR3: TGCGCCAGCAGGCCCACAGGGAACACCGGGGAGCTGTTTTTT.